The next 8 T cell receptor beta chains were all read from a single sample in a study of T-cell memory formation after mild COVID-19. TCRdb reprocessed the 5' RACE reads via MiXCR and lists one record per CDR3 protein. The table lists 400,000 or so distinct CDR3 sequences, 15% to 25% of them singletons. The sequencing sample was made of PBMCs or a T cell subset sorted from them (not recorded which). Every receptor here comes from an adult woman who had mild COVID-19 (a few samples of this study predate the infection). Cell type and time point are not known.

The CDR3 loop reads CASSVVSSGNEQFF. The CDR3 nucleotides read TGTGCCAGCAGCGTAGTCTCTAGCGGGAATGAGCAGTTCTTC. This sequence joins TRBV9 and TRBJ2-1; 8 bases fit TRBD2. Germline V CDR1 and CDR2: SGDLS, YYNGEE. The CDR3 extends over 14 amino acids. The junction had 3 bases not matched to a gene; V was cut back by 0 bases and J by 7 bases.

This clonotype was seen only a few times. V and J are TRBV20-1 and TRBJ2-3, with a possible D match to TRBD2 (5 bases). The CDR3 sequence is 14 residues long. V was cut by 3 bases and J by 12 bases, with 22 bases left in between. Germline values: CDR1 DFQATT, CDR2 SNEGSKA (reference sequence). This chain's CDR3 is CSASGSMDFRIQYF. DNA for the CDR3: TGCAGTGCTAGTGGAAGTATGGACTTCCGTATACAGTATTTT.

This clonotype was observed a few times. CDR3 bases: TGCGCCAGCAATCGCGGGGGCGGTAGCACCGGGGAGCTGTTTTTT. Residues: CASNRGGGSTGELFF. The chain is built from TRBV5-1 and TRBJ2-2, with D possibly matching TRBD2 (7 bases). The CDR3 has 15 amino acids. The V end lost 6 bases, the J end lost 4 bases, and 16 bases lay between the germline ends. Germline CDR1 reads SGHRS; CDR2 reads YFSETQ.

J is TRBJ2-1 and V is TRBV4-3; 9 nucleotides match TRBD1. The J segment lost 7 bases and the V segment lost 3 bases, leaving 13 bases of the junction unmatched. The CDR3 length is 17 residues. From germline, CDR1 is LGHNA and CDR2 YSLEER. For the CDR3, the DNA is TGCGCCAGCAGCCACTGGGTACCGGGACAGGGATTAAATGAGCAGTTCTTC. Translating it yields CASSHWVPGQGLNEQFF.

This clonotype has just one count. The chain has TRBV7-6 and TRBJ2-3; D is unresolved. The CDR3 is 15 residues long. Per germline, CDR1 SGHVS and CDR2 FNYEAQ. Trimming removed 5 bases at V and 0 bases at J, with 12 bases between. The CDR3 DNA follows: TGTGCCAGCAGCATAGAGAGTCCTAGCACAGATACGCAGTATTTT. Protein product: CASSIESPSTDTQYF.

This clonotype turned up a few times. The CDR3 coding sequence is TGTGCCAGCAGTCGGGACAGGAAAGACACCATATATTTT. Amino acids: CASSRDRKDTIYF. The J gene is TRBJ1-3, the V gene TRBV7-7; TRBD1 agrees at 8 bases. The ends lost 6 bases at V and 8 bases at J; junction bases unmatched: 6. This CDR3 has 13 amino acids. Germline assignment: CDR1 SSHAT and CDR2 FNYEAQ (reference sequence).

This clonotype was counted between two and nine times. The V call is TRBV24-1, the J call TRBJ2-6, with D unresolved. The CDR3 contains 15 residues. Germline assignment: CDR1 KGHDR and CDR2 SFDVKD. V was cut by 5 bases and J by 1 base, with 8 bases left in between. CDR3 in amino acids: CATSGALSGANVLTF. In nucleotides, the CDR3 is TGTGCCACCAGTGGGGCGTTGTCTGGGGCCAACGTCCTGACTTTC.

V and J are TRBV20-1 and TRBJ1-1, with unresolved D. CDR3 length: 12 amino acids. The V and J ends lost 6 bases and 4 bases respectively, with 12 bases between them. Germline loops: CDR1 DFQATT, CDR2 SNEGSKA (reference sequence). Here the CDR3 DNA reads TGCAGTGCAACCGGGCCTATCACTGAAGCTTTCTTT. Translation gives CSATGPITEAFF.